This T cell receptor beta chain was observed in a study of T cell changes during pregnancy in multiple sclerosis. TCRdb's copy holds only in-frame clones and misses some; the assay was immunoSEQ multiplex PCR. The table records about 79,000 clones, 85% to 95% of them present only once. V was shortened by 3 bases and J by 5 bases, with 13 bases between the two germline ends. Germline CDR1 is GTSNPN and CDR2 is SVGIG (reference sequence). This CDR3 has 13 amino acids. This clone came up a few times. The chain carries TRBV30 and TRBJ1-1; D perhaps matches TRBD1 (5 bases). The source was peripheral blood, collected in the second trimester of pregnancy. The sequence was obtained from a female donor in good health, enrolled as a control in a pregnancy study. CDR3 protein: CAWSLDGGTEAFF. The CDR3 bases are TGTGCCTGGAGCCTTGACGGGGGAACTGAAGCTTTCTTT.